The sequence of this TCR beta chain was determined in a study of shared clonotypes between healthy human individuals. Data came from immunoSEQ multiplex PCR; TCRdb stores just in-frame clones and leaves some out. The table lists 150,000 to 200,000 clones, 90% to 95% of them singletons, with 0.067% in the top ten. The CDR3 is 15 amino acids. Germline V gives CDR1 MDHEN, CDR2 SYDVKM. V lost 3 bases and J lost 8; bases outside the gene matches: 5. The sequence was obtained from a woman in her 30s in good health. The chain uses TRBV28 and TRBJ1-6, with 9 bases matching TRBD1. Sequencing used naive CD4+ T cells sorted from blood. Subset meaning: CD45RA+ positively selected. The chain's CDR3 is CASSFEGQGYSPLHF. For the CDR3, the DNA is TGTGCCAGCAGTTTCGAAGGACAGGGGTATTCACCCCTCCACTTT.